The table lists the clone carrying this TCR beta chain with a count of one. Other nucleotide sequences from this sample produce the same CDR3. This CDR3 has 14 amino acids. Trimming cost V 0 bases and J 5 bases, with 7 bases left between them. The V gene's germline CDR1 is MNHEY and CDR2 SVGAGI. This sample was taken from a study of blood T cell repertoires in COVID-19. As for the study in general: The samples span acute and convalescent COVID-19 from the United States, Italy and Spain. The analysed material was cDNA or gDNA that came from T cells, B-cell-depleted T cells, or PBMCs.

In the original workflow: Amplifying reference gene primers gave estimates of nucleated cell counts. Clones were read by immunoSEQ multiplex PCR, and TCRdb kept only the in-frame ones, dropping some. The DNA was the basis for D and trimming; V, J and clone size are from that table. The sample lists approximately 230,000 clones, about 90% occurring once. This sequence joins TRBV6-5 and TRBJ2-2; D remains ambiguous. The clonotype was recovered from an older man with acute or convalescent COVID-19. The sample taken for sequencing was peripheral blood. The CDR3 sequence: CASSYSPRTGELFF. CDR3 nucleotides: TGTGCCAGCAGTTACTCGCCTAGAACCGGGGAGCTGTTTTTT.